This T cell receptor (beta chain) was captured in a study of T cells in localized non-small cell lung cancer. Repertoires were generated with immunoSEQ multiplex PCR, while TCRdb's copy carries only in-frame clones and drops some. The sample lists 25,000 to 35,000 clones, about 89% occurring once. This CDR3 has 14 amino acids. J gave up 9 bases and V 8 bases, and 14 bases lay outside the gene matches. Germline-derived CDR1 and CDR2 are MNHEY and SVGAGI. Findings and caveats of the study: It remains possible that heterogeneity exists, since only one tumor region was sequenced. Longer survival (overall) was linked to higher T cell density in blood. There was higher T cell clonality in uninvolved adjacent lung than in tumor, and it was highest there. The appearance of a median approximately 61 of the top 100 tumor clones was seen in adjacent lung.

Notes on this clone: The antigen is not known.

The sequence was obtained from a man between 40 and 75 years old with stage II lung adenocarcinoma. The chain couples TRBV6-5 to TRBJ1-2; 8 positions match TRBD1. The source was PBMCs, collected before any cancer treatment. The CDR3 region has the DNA TGTGCCAGCGACGAATCAGGGGGCGCTGCGAGCTACACCTTC. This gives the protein CASDESGGAASYTF.